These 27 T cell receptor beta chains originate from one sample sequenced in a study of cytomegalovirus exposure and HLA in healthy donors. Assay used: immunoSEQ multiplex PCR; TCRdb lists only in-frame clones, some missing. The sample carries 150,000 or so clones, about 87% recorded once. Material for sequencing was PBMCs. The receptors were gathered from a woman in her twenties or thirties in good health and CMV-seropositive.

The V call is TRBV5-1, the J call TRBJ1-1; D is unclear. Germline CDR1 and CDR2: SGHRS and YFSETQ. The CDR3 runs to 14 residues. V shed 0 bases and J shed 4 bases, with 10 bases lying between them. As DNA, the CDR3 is TGCGCCAGCAGCTTGGGAGGGAGTGGCACTGAAGCTTTCTTT. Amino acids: CASSLGGSGTEAFF.

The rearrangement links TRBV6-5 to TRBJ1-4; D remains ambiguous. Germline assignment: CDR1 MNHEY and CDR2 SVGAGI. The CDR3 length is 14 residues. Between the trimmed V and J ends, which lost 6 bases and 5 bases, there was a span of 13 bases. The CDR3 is CASSRTSSNEKLFF. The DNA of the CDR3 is TGTGCCAGCAGCCGCACATCTTCCAATGAAAAACTGTTTTTT.

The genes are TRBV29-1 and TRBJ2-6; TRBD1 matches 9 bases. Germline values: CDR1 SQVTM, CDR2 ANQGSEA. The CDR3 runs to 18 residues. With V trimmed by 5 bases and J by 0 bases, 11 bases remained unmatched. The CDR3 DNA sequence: TGCAGCGTTCTTCCCGGGACAGGGACCCACTCTGGGGCCAACGTCCTGACTTTC. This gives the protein CSVLPGTGTHSGANVLTF.

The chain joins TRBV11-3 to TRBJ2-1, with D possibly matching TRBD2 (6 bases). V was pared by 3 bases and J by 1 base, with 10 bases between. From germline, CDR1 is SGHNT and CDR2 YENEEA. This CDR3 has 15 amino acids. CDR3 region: CASSLGRRSYNEQFF. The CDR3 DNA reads TGTGCCAGCAGCTTGGGGAGGAGGTCCTACAATGAGCAGTTCTTC.

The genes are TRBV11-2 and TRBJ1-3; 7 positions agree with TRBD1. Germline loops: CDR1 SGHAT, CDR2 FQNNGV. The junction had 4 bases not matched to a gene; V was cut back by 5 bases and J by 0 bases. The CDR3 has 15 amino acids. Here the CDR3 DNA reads TGTGCCAGCAGCGTCGCAGGGGGCTCTGGAAACACCATATATTTT. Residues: CASSVAGGSGNTIYF. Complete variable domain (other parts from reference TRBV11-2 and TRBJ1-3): EAGVAQSPRYKIIEKRQSVAFWCNPISGHATLYWYQQILGQGPKLLIQFQNNGVVDDSQLPKDRFSAERLKGVDSTLKIQPAKLEDSAVYLCASSVAGGSGNTIYFGEGSWLTVV.

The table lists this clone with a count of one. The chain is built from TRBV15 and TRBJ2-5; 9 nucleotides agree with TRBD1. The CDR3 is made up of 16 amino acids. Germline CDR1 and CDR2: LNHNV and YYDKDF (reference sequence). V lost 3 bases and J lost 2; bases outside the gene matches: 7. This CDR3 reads CATSRGTGGQQETQYF. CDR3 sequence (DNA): TGTGCCACCAGCAGGGGTACAGGGGGCCAACAAGAGACCCAGTACTTC.

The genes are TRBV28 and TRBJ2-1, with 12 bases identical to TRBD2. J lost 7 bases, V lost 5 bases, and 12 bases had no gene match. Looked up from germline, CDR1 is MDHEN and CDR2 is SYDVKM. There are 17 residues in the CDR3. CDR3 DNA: TGTGCCAGCAGTGCTCTCCTGACTAGCGGGAGTCGGAATGAGCAGTTCTTC. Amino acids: CASSALLTSGSRNEQFF.

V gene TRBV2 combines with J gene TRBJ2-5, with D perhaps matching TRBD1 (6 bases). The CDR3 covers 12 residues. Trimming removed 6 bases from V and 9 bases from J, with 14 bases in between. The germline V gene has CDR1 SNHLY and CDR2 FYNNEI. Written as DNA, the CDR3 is TGTGCCAGCAGGGGACAAAAAGCGGCCCAGTACTTC. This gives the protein CASRGQKAAQYF. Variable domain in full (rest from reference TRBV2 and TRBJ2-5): EPEVTQTPSHQVTQMGQEVILRCVPISNHLYFYWYRQILGQKVEFLVSFYNNEISEKSEIFDDQFSVERPDGSNFTLKIRSTKLEDSAMYFCASRGQKAAQYFGPGTRLLVL.

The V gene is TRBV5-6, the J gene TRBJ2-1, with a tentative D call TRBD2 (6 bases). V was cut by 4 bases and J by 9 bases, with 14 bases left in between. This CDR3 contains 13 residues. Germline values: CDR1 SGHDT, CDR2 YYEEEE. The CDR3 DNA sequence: TGTGCCAGCAGCCCTGGGACTCCGTCTGAGCAGTTCTTC. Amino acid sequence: CASSPGTPSEQFF.

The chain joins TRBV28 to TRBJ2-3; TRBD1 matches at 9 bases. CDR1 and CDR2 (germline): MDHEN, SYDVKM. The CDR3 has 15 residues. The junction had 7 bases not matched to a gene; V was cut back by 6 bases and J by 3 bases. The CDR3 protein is CASSYGTGNTDTQYF. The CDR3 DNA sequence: TGTGCCAGCAGCTATGGGACAGGGAATACAGATACGCAGTATTTT. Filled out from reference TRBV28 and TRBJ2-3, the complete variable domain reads DVKVTQSSRYLVKRTGEKVFLECVQDMDHENMFWYRQDPGLGLRLIYFSYDVKMKEKGDIPEGYSVSREKKERFSLILESASTNQTSMYLCASSYGTGNTDTQYFGPGTRLTVL.

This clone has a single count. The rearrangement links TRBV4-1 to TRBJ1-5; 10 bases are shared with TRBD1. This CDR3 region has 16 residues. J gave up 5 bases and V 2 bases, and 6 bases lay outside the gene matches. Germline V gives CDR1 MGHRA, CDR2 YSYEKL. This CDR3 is CASSQSGTGAYQPQHF. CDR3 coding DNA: TGCGCCAGCAGCCAATCCGGGACAGGGGCGTATCAGCCCCAGCATTTT.

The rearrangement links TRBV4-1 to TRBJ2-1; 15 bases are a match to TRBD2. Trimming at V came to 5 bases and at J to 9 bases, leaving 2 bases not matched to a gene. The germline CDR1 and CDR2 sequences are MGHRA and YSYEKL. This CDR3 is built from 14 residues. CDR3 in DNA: TGCGCCAGCAGCTGGACTAGCGGGAGGGGTGAGCAGTTCTTC. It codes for CASSWTSGRGEQFF.

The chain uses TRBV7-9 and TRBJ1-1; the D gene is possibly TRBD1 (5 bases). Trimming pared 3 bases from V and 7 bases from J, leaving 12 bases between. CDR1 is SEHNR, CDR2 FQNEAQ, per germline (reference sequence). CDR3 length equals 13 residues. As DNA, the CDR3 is TGTGCCAGCAGCTTCGACAGTAGGATTGAAGCTTTCTTT. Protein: CASSFDSRIEAFF.

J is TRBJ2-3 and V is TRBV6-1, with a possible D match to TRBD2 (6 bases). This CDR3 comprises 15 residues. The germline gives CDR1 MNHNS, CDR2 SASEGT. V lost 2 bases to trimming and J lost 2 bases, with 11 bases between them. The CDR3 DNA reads TGTGCCAGCAGTGAAACCCAGCGGGTCACAGATACGCAGTATTTT. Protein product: CASSETQRVTDTQYF.

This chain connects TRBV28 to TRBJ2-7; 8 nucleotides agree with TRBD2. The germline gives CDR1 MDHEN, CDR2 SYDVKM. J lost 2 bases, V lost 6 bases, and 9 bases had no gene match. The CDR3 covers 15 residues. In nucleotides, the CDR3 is TGTGCCAGCAGCCGATTTGCGGGAGGCCCCTACGAGCAGTACTTC. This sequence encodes CASSRFAGGPYEQYF.

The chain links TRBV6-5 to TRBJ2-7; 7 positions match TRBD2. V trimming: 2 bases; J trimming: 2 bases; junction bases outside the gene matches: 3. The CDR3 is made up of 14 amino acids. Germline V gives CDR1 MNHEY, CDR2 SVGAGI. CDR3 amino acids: CASSYQAGPYEQYF. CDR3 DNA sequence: TGTGCCAGCAGTTACCAAGCGGGGCCCTACGAGCAGTACTTC.

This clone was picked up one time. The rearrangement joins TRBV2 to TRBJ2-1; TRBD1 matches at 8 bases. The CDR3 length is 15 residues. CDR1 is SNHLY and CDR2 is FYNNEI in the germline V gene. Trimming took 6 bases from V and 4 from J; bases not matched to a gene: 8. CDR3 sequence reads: CASREPTGAYNEQFF. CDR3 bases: TGTGCCAGCAGGGAGCCGACAGGGGCATACAATGAGCAGTTCTTC.

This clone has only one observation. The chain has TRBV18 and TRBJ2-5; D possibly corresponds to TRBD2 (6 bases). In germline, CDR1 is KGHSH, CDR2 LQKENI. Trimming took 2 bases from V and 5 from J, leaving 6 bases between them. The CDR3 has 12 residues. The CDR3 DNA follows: TGTGCCAGCTCACCAGGGGGGGAGACCCAGTACTTC. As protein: CASSPGGETQYF. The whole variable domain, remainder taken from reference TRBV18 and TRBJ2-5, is NAGVMQNPRHLVRRRGQEARLRCSPMKGHSHVYWYRQLPEEGLKFMVYLQKENIIDESGMPKERFSAEFPKEGPSILRIQQVVRGDSAAYFCASSPGGETQYFGPGTRLLVL.

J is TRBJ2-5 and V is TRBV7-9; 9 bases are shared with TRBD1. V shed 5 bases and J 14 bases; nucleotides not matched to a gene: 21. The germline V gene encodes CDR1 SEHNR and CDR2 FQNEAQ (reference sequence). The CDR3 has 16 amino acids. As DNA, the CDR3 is TGTGCCAGCAGCCGTGGCGAGGGACAGGGTCCTCCGGAGGCATACTTC. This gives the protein CASSRGEGQGPPEAYF.

DNA of the CDR3: TGTGCCAGCAGCTTCCCGAGTGGGGGGAATGGAGATACGCAGTATTTT. Translating it yields CASSFPSGGNGDTQYF. The V call is TRBV13, the J call TRBJ2-3; D is perhaps TRBD2 (6 bases). Deletions cut 3 bases from V and 5 bases from J, with 18 bases between. Germline V lookup: CDR1 PRHDT, CDR2 FYEKMQ (reference sequence). The length of the CDR3 is 16 residues.

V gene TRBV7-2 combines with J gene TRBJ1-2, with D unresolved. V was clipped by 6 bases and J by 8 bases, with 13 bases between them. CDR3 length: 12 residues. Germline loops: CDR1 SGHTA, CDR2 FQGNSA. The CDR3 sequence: CASRAGDFGYTF. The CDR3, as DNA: TGTGCCAGCAGGGCCGGAGATTTCGGCTACACCTTC.

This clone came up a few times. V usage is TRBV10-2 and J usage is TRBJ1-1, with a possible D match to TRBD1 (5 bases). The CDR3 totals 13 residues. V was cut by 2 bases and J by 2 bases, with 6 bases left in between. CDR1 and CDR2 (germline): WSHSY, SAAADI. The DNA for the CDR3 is TGCGCCAGCAGTGAGACAGGAAACACTGAAGCTTTCTTT. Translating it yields CASSETGNTEAFF.

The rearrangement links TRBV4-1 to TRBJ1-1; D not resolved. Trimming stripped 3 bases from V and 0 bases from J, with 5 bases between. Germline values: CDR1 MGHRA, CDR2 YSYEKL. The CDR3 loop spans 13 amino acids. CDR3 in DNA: TGCGCCAGCAGCCAGGGCGTGAACACTGAAGCTTTCTTT. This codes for CASSQGVNTEAFF.

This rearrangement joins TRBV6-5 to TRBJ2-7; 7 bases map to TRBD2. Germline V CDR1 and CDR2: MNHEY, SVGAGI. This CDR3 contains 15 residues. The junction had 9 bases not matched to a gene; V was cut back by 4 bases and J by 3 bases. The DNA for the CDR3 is TGTGCCAGCAGTTCCGGGGGAGGGGATTTCTACGAGCAGTACTTC. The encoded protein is CASSSGGGDFYEQYF.

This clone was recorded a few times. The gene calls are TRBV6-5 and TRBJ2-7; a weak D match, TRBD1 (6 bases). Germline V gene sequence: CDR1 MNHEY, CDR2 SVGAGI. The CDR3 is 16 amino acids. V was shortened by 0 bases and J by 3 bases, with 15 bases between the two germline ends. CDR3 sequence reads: CASSYSKAGANYEQYF. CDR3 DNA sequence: TGTGCCAGCAGTTACTCGAAAGCAGGGGCCAACTACGAGCAGTACTTC.

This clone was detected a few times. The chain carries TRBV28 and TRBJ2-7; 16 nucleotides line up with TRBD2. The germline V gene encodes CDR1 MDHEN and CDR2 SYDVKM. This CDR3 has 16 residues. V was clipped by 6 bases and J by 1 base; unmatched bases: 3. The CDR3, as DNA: TGTGCCAGCAGCCCGGGACTAGCGGGAGGGTCCTACGAGCAGTACTTC. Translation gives CASSPGLAGGSYEQYF.

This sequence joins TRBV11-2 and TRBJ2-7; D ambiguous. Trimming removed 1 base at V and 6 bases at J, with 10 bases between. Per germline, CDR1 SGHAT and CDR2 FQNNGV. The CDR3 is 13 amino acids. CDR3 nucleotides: TGTGCCAGCAGCTTAGCTGGGCTTGGCGAGCAGTACTTC. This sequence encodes CASSLAGLGEQYF.